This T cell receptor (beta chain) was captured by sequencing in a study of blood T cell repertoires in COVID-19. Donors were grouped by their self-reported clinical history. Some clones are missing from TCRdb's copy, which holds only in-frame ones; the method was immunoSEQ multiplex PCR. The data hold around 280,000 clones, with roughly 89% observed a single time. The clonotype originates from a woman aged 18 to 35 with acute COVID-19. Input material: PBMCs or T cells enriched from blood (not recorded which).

In nucleotides, the CDR3 is TGTGCCAGCTCATTTGGACTAGCGGGACTCTCAGATACGCAGTATTTT. Protein: CASSFGLAGLSDTQYF. This chain uses TRBV18 with TRBJ2-3; 12 nucleotides agree with TRBD2. In germline, CDR1 is KGHSH, CDR2 LQKENI. The CDR3 extends over 16 amino acids. Trimming took 5 bases from V and 4 from J; bases not matched to a gene: 7.